This T cell receptor beta chain came from a study of post-analysis software for immune sequencing data. Across the whole study: The courses of disease that were included comprised relapsing-remitting, secondary progressive and progressive-relapsing multiple sclerosis.

Presence of unique molecular identifiers characterized the TCR beta cDNA libraries. TCRdb reprocessed the PCR reads via MiXCR and lists one record per CDR3 protein. Found here are approximately 730,000 distinct CDR3 sequences, 30% of them singletons; the top ten hold around 0.55%. Study outcomes and limitations: Comparison of patients with controls showed five TRBV segments more frequent in patients, TRBV5-6, TRBV5-1 and TRBV20-1 among them.

The germline V gene encodes CDR1 DFQATT and CDR2 SNEGSKA (reference sequence). The CDR3 extends over 15 amino acids. Of note for this clonotype: Its antigen is still unknown. An end of the junction differs from the germline gene, which may be a read error.

This clonotype was sampled from a girl aged 10 to 17 with multiple sclerosis. The V gene is TRBV20-1, the J gene TRBJ2-5; D unresolved. Sequencing was carried out using blood. The CDR3 is CGARDRQKNYNEQYF. The CDR3 DNA sequence: TGCGGTGCTAGAGATCGGCAGAAAAACTACAATGAGCAGTACTTC.